This TCR beta chain is drawn from a study of T cell repertoires in cytomegalovirus infection. Study overall: It was the public TCR beta signatures that indicated both CMV infection and matching HLA type.

Study-level results: Ex vivo, HLA-C-restricted CMV-specific TCR beta clonotypes prevailed over the rest of the response. Adding up the frequency of public TCR beta families identified people who carried CMV plus the relevant HLA.

This clonotype was detected a few times. What it binds is unknown. There are 17 residues in the CDR3. Per germline, CDR1 MNHEY and CDR2 SVGAGI. V lost 2 bases to trimming and J lost 5 bases; unmatched junction nucleotides: 9. TCRdb recomputed calls from the reads with MiXCR, one row per CDR3 protein. Among about 150,000 distinct CDR3 sequences, around 20% were seen once, and the ten largest hold roughly 11%. The specimen was PBMCs. The TCR sequence derives from a human donor in good health (CMV status not recorded). Some clones in this sample may be carry-over from other donors' samples. V is TRBV6-5 and J is TRBJ2-7; TRBD2 agrees at 13 bases. CDR3 amino acids: CASSYQTLAGGPHEQYF. The DNA of the CDR3 is TGTGCCAGCAGTTACCAGACACTAGCGGGGGGGCCACACGAGCAGTACTTC.